One and the same sample provided the 14 T cell receptor beta chains below, sequenced in a study of T cells in women clearing cervical HPV infection. Profiled with immunoSEQ multiplex PCR; TCRdb holds only in-frame clones, not every one. In total, the table holds roughly 35,000 clones. Sequencing used blood buffy coat. These receptor sequences come from a woman aged 18 to 75 with a cervical HPV16 infection that either progressed to CIN3+ or cleared (not recorded which).

Concerning this clone itself: The sequenced fragment ends 3 residues before the CDR3 boundary, so the rest is inferred from the germline J gene. This chain joins TRBV7-8 and TRBJ2-3; 10 bases match TRBD1. Germline CDR1 reads SGHVS; CDR2 reads FQNEAQ. The CDR3 extends over 16 amino acids. Partial CDR3 DNA: TGTGCCAGCAGCGCAAAGACAGGGGGCGCAGATCAGCCG. Its protein is CASSAKTGGADQP. The whole CDR3 sequence reads CASSAKTGGADQPQYF.

As regards this clone: At one boundary the junction diverges from the germline segment, which might be a read error. CDR3 in amino acids: CASSQEGRGGTETQYF. The part of the CDR3 DNA that was read is TGCGCCAGCAGCCAAGAGGGGAGGGGGGGAACAGAGACC. The chain links TRBV4-2 to TRBJ2-5; a possible D gene is TRBD2 (7 bases). The DNA ends 3 residues before the CDR3 does, and the rest of the CDR3 is filled in from the germline J gene. The V gene's germline CDR1 is LGHNA and CDR2 YNFKEQ. This CDR3 region has 16 residues.

Of note for this clone: The DNA ends 3 residues before the CDR3 does, and the rest of the CDR3 is filled in from the germline J gene. The chain uses TRBV7-8 and TRBJ1-1; 7 bases map to TRBD1. CDR3 size: 16 residues. CDR1 and CDR2 (germline): SGHVS, FQNEAQ. V dropped 5 bases and J dropped 2; count of bases not matched to a gene: 11. The CDR3 loop reads CASSKQTGATNTEAFF. The sequenced part of the CDR3 DNA is TGTGCCAGCAGCAAACAAACAGGGGCAACTAACACTGAA.

To note about this clone: The DNA ends 3 residues before the CDR3 does, and the rest of the CDR3 is filled in from the germline J gene. V gene TRBV20-1 combines with J gene TRBJ1-1, with D unresolved. This CDR3 has 15 residues. Germline loops: CDR1 DFQATT, CDR2 SNEGSKA (reference sequence). V was shortened by 0 bases and J by 1 base, with 12 bases between the two germline ends. CDR3 sequence: CSAREVIVKNTEAFF. Incomplete CDR3 DNA: TGCAGTGCTAGAGAGGTAATAGTCAAGAACACTGAA.

A word on this clone: The CDR3 extends 3 residues past the end of the read, so its final part is completed from the germline J gene. V usage is TRBV9 and J usage is TRBJ1-2, with TRBD1 as a possible D gene (6 bases). There are 18 residues in the CDR3. The V gene lost 7 bases and the J gene lost 0 bases, with 25 bases spanning the gap. Germline V gives CDR1 SGDLS, CDR2 YYNGEE. The part of the CDR3 DNA that was read is TGTGCCAGCTCGAGGGGTACAGGGTCCGGAACCTCTAACTATGGC. Protein: CASSRGTGSGTSNYG. Given in full, the CDR3 is CASSRGTGSGTSNYGYTF.

For this clone: From the germline J gene comes the end of the CDR3, since the read stops 3 residues before it. This chain connects TRBV7-8 to TRBJ1-2; no clear D. Germline V gene data show CDR1 as SGHVS and CDR2 as FQNEAQ. This CDR3 spans 15 amino acids. The DNA read from the CDR3 is TGTGCCAGCAGCTTACGGCCGCCCGGCACAGATACC. Translation gives CASSLRPPGTDT. The CDR3 reads in full as CASSLRPPGTDTYTF.

Comment on this clone: The read falls 3 residues short of the CDR3 end, and the missing part is taken from the germline J gene. J is TRBJ1-6 and V is TRBV5-1, with D unclear. Germline CDR1 SGHRS, CDR2 YFSETQ. The CDR3 totals 15 residues. V lost 0 bases and J 8 bases, leaving 12 bases between the germline ends. Incomplete CDR3 DNA: TGCGCCAGCAGCTTGGCACAGCTATTAGATTCACCC. Translating gives CASSLAQLLDSP. The CDR3, in full, reads CASSLAQLLDSPLHF.

As for this clone: The CDR3 end lies 3 residues beyond the end of the read and is filled in from the germline J gene. V is TRBV20-1 and J is TRBJ2-7; 7 bases are shared with TRBD1. CDR1 is DFQATT, CDR2 SNEGSKA, per germline (reference sequence). J lost 3 bases, V lost 4 bases, and 12 bases had no gene match. The CDR3 has 15 residues. The CDR3 region is CSATAEDRTNYEQYF. CDR3 bases read: TGCAGTGCTACAGCTGAGGACAGGACAAACTACGAG.

A remark on this clone: The sequenced fragment ends 3 residues before the CDR3 boundary, so the rest is inferred from the germline J gene. J is TRBJ1-2 and V is TRBV4-1; D remains ambiguous. This CDR3 comprises 12 residues. V shed 7 bases and J shed 2 bases, with 8 bases lying between them. In germline, CDR1 is MGHRA, CDR2 YSYEKL. The CDR3 is CASKSLNYGYTF. CDR3 bases read: TGCGCCAGCAAATCCCTGAACTATGGC.

On this clone itself: The read comes to an end 3 residues before the CDR3 does, leaving the germline J gene to fill in the end. The chain is built from TRBV19 and TRBJ1-5; no clear D. V was trimmed by 7 bases and J by 2 bases, leaving 12 bases between them. The CDR3 contains 14 residues. Germline V gene sequence: CDR1 LNHDA, CDR2 SQIVND (reference sequence). Partial CDR3 DNA: TGTGCCAGTAATCGGGGAGAGGGCAATCAGCCC. Protein sequence: CASNRGEGNQP. The full CDR3 protein reads CASNRGEGNQPQHF.

A remark on this clone: The read terminates 3 residues before the CDR3 end, so the remaining end is supplied by the germline J gene. The chain uses TRBV6-2 or TRBV6-3 and TRBJ2-2; D not certain. Germline-derived CDR1 and CDR2 are MNHEY and SVGEGT. This CDR3 is built from 12 residues. The DNA read from the CDR3 is TGTGCCAGCAGTTTCCCGGTCCTCACG. Residues: CASSFPVLT. From start to end, the CDR3 is CASSFPVLTLFF.

A note on this clone: The missing CDR3 end, 3 residues past where the read stops, is filled in from the germline J gene. The chain carries TRBV5-6 and TRBJ2-3, with unresolved D. Trimming pared 5 bases from V and 4 bases from J, leaving 11 bases between. The CDR3 runs 13 residues. Germline-derived CDR1 and CDR2 are SGHDT and YYEEEE. The covered CDR3 bases are TGTGCCAGCAGACAGAGGCAATCAGATACG. It specifies CASRQRQSDT. The whole CDR3 region reads CASRQRQSDTQYF.

Turning to this clone: Sequencing ends 3 residues short of the CDR3 end; the germline J gene provides the rest. The chain is built from TRBV7-8 and TRBJ2-7; 9 bases match TRBD2. From germline, CDR1 is SGHVS and CDR2 FQNEAQ. Losses at the gene ends were 5 bases for V and 2 bases for J; bases not matched to a gene: 4. CDR3 length: 14 amino acids. The covered CDR3 bases are TGTGCCAGCAGCCCTAGCGGGGAGCCCTACGAG. The encoded protein is CASSPSGEPYE. The CDR3, in full, reads CASSPSGEPYEQYF.

To note about this clone: Coverage ceases 3 residues before the CDR3 finishes, and the germline J gene fills in the end. The chain has TRBV4-2 and TRBJ2-5; D uncertain. Looked up from germline, CDR1 is LGHNA and CDR2 is YNFKEQ. V lost 0 bases to trimming and J lost 5 bases, with 13 bases between them. The CDR3 spans 15 residues. The sequenced CDR3 bases are TGTGCCAGCAGCCAAGATCTGCGTCCGATGGAGACC. The encoded protein is CASSQDLRPMET. The whole CDR3 reads CASSQDLRPMETQYF.